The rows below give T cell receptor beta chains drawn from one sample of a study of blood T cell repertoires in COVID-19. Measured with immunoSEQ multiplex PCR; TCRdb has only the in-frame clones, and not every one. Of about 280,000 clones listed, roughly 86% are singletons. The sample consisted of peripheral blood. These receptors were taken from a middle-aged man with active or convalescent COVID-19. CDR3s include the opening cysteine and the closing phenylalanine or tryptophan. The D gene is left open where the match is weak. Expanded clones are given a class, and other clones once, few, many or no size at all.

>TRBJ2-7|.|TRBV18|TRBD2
CASSPSAGVVYEQYF
TGTGCCAGCTCACCCTCTGCGGGGGTGGTCTACGAGCAGTACTTC
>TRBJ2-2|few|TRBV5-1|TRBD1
CASSKTPGGIGELFF
TGCGCCAGCAGCAAGACCCCAGGGGGCATCGGGGAGCTGTTTTTT
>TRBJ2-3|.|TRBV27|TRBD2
CASSTQRDWNTDTQYF
TGTGCCAGCAGTACCCAGCGGGATTGGAACACAGATACGCAGTATTTT
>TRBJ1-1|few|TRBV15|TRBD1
CATSSRTGYTEAFF
TGTGCCACCAGCAGTCGGACAGGATACACTGAAGCTTTCTTT
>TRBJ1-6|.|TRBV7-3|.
CASSQGSAGSPLHF
TGTGCCAGCAGCCAGGGATCAGCGGGGTCACCCCTCCACTTT
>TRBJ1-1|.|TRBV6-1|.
CASSEIRGGTTEAFF
TGTGCCAGCAGTGAAATCCGGGGAGGTACGACTGAAGCTTTCTTT
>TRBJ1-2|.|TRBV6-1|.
CASSEVNTGGWYGYTF
TGTGCCAGCAGTGAAGTGAACACGGGGGGTTGGTATGGCTACACCTTC
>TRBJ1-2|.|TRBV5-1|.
CASSLDFKVPGTGYTF
TGCGCCAGCAGCTTAGATTTTAAGGTTCCGGGAACCGGCTACACCTTC
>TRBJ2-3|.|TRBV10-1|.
CASSGGPTDTQYF
TGCGCCAGCAGTGGAGGGCCGACAGATACGCAGTATTTT
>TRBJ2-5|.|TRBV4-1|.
CASSQDGAGGETQYF
TGCGCCAGCAGCCAAGATGGGGCAGGGGGGGAGACCCAGTACTTC
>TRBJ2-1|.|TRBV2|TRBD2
CASSVFSGGANEQFF
TGTGCCAGCAGTGTTTTTAGCGGGGGGGCCAATGAGCAGTTCTTC
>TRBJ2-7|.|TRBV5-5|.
CASSFIDRGGEQYF
TGTGCCAGCAGCTTTATCGACAGGGGAGGGGAGCAGTACTTC
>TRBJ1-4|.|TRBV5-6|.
CASSLDRGGKLFF
TGTGCCAGCAGCTTGGACCGGGGAGGAAAACTGTTTTTT
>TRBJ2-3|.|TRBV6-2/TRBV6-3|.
CASSYGQYTDTQYF
TGTGCCAGCAGTTACGGTCAGTACACAGATACGCAGTATTTT
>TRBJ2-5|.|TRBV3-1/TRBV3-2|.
CASSQRDIWGETQYF
TGTGCCAGCAGCCAAAGGGACATTTGGGGGGAGACCCAGTACTTC
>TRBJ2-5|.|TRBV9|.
CASSAGAKLPQETQYF
TGTGCCAGCAGCGCTGGAGCCAAGCTGCCTCAAGAGACCCAGTACTTC
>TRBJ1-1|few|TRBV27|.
CASRPSGGQTEAFF
TGTGCCAGCAGACCTTCGGGGGGGCAAACTGAAGCTTTCTTT